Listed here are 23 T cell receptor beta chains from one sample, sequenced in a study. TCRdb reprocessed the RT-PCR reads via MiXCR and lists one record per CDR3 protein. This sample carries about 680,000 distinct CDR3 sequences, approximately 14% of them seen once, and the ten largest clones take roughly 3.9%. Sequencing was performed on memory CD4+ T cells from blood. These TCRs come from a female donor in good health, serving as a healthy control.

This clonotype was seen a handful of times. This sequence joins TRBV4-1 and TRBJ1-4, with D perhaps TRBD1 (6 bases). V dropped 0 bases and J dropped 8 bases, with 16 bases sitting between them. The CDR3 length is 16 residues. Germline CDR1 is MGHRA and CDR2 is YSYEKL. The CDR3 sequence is CASSQDSGGLREKLFF. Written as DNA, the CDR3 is TGCGCCAGCAGCCAAGATAGTGGGGGGCTTCGCGAAAAACTGTTTTTT.

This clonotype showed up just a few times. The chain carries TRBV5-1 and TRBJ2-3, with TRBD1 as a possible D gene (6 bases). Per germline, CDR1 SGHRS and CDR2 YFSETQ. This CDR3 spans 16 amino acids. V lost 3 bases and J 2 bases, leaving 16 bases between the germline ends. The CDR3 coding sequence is TGCGCCAGCAGCTCCTCAGGGGTTTTTACCACAGATACGCAGTATTTT. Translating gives CASSSSGVFTTDTQYF.

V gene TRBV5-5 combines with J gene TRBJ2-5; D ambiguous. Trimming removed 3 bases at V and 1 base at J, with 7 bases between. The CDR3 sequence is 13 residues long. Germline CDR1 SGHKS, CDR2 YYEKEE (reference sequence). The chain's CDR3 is CASSSLVQETQYF. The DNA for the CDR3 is TGTGCCAGCAGCTCACTGGTCCAAGAGACCCAGTACTTC.

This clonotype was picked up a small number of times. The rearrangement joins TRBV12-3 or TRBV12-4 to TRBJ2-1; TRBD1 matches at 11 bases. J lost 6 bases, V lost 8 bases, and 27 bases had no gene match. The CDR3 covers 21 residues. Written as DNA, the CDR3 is TGTGCCAGCTACATAGGGGACAGGGGGTTTAGCGGAGACAGGACTATCAATGAGCAGTTCTTC. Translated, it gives CASYIGDRGFSGDRTINEQFF.

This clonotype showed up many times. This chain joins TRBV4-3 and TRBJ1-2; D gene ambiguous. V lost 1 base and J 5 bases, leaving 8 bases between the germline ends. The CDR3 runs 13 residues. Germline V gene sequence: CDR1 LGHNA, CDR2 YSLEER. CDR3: CASSQVGAYGYTF. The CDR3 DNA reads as TGCGCCAGCAGCCAAGTTGGAGCGTATGGCTACACCTTC.

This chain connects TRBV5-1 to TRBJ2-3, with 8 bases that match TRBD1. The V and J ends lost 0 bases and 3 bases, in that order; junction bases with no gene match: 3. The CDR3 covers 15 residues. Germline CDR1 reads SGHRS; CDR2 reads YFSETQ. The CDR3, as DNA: TGCGCCAGCAGCTTGGGATGGACAGGGACAGATACGCAGTATTTT. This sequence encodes CASSLGWTGTDTQYF.

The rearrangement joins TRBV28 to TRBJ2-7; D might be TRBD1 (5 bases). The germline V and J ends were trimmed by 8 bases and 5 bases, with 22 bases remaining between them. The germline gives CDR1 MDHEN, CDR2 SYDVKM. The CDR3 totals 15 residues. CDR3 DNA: TGTGCCAGCTTCCCGGGTGGGGCTACAATCAACGAGCAGTACTTC. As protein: CASFPGGATINEQYF.

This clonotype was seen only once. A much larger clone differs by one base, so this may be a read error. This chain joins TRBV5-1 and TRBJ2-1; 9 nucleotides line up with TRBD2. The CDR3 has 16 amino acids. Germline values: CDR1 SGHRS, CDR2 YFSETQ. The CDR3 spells CASGLGNSGSRDEQFF. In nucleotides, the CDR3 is TGCGCCAGCGGCTTGGGAAATAGCGGGAGCCGCGATGAGCAGTTCTTC.

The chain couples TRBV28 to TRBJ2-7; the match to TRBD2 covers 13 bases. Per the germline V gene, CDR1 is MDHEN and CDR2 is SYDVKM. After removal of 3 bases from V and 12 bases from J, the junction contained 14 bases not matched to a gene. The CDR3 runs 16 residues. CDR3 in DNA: TGTGCCAGCAGTTTCTTCACTATGGGACTAGCGGGAAGGAGGTACTTC. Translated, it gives CASSFFTMGLAGRRYF.

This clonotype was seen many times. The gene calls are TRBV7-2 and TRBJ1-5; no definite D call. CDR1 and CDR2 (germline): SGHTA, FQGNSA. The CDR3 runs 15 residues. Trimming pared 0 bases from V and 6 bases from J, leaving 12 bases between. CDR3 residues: CASSLASGLGQPQHF. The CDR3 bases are TGTGCCAGCAGCTTAGCTTCTGGTCTCGGTCAGCCCCAGCATTTT.

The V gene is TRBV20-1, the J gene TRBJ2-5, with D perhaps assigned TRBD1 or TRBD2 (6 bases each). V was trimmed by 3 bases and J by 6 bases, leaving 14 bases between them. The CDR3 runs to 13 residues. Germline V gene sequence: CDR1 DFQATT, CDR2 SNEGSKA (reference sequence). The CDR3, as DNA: TGCAGTGCTAGGTTCGGGGGCCAGCAGACCCAGTACTTC. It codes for CSARFGGQQTQYF.

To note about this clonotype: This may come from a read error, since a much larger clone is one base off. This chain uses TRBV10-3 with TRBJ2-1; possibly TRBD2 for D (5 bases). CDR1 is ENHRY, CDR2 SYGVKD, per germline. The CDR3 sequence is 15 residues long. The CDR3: CASSEPGNIRDEQFF. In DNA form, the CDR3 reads TGTGCCAGCAGTGAGCCCGGGAACATAAGGGATGAGCAGTTCTTC.

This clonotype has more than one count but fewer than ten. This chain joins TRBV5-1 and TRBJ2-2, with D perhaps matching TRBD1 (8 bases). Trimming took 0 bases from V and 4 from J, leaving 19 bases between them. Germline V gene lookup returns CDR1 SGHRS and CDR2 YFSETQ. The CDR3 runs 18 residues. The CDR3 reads CASSLAGQGKRGTGELFF. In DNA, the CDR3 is TGCGCCAGCAGCTTGGCCGGACAGGGAAAGCGGGGCACCGGGGAGCTGTTTTTT.

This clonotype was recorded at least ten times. CDR3 DNA sequence: TGTGCCAGCATGCAAGAAATCCCCTACGAGCAGTACTTC. Residues: CASMQEIPYEQYF. This chain uses TRBV27 with TRBJ2-7; D gene unclear. V lost 7 bases and J lost 2, with 12 bases in between. This CDR3 contains 13 residues. Germline loops: CDR1 MNHEY, CDR2 SMNVEV (reference sequence).

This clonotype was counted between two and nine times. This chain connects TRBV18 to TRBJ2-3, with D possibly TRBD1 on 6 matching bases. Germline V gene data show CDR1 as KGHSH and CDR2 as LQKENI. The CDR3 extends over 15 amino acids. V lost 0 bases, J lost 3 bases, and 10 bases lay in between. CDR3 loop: CASSPPGARTDTQYF. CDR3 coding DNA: TGTGCCAGCTCACCACCGGGGGCTCGAACAGATACGCAGTATTTT. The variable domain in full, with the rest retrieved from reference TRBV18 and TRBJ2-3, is NAGVMQNPRHLVRRRGQEARLRCSPMKGHSHVYWYRQLPEEGLKFMVYLQKENIIDESGMPKERFSAEFPKEGPSILRIQQVVRGDSAAYFCASSPPGARTDTQYFGPGTRLTVL.

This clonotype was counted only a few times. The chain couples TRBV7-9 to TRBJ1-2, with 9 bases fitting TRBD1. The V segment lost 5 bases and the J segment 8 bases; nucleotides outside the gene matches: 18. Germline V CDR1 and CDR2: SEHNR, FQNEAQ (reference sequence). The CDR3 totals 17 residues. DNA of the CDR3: TGTGCCAGCAGCCGCGAATCAAGATCAGGACAGGGGTCGGGCTACACCTTC. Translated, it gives CASSRESRSGQGSGYTF.

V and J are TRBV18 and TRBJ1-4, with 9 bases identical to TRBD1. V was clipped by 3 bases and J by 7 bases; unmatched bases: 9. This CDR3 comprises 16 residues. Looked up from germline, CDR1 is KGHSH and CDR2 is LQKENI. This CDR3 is CASSPYPGQGREKLFF. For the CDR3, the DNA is TGTGCCAGCTCACCGTATCCGGGACAGGGACGTGAAAAACTGTTTTTT.

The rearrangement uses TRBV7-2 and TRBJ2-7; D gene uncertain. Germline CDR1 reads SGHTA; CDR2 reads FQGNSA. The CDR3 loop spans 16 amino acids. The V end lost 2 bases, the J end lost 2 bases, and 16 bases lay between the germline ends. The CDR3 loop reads CASSLKLGYLTYEQYF. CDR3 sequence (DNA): TGTGCCAGCAGCTTAAAGCTAGGGTACTTGACCTACGAGCAGTACTTC.

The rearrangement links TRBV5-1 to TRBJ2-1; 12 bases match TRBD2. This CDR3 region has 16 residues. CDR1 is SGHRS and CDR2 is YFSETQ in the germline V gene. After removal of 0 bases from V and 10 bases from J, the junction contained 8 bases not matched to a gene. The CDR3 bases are TGCGCCAGCAGCTTGGGTGGGACTAGCGGGCTCGGGGAGCAGTTCTTC. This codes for CASSLGGTSGLGEQFF.

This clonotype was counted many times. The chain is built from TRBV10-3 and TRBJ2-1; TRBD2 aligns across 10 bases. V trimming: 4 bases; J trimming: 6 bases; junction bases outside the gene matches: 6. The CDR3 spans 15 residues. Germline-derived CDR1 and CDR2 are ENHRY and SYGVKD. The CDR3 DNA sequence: TGTGCCATCAGTGTATCTAGCGGGAGTCCCAATGAGCAGTTCTTC. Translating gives CAISVSSGSPNEQFF.

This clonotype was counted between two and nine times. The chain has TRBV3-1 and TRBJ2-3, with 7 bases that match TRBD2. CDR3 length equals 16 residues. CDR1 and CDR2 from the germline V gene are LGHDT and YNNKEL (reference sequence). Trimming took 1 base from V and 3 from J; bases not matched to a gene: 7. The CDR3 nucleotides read TGTGCCAGCAGCCAAGGACTAGCCGGGGGGACAGATACGCAGTATTTT. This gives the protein CASSQGLAGGTDTQYF.

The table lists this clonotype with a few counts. For the CDR3, the DNA is TGTGCCAGCAGGTCCCACTCTGGAAACACCATATATTTT. This sequence encodes CASRSHSGNTIYF. The V call is TRBV7-8, the J call TRBJ1-3, with D hard to call. The CDR3 consists of 13 residues. Germline CDR1 SGHVS, CDR2 FQNEAQ. V shed 6 bases and J shed 0 bases, with 6 bases lying between them.

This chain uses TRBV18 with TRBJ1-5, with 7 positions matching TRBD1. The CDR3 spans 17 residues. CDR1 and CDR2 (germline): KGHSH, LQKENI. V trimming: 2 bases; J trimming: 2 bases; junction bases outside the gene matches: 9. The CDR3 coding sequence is TGTGCCAGCTCACCAAAAGCAGGGGGATTGGGCAATCAGCCCCAGCATTTT. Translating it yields CASSPKAGGLGNQPQHF. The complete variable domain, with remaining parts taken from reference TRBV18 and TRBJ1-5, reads NAGVMQNPRHLVRRRGQEARLRCSPMKGHSHVYWYRQLPEEGLKFMVYLQKENIIDESGMPKERFSAEFPKEGPSILRIQQVVRGDSAAYFCASSPKAGGLGNQPQHFGDGTRLSIL.